This record looks at one TCR beta chain sequence and its context. This specimen comes from a study of blood T cell repertoires in COVID-19. CDR1 and CDR2 (germline): SGHKS, YYEKEE (reference sequence). V was cut by 5 bases and J by 5 bases, with 16 bases left in between. This CDR3 is 14 amino acids long. Authors' processing steps: Researchers report that nucleated cell counts were estimated from reference gene primer amplification. The repertoire was sequenced with immunoSEQ multiplex PCR; TCRdb's copy has only in-frame clones and lacks some. V and J calls and clone size are copied from that table; D and trimming were computed from the DNA. Here the sample spans around 50,000 clones, 82% being singletons.

The sequencing input was peripheral blood. The rearrangement links TRBV5-5 to TRBJ2-5; TRBD2 might be the D (7 bases). This clonotype originated in a woman in her fifties or sixties with acute or convalescent COVID-19. In DNA form, the CDR3 reads TGTGCCAGCAGTCCTGGGGGGGCCGGGGAGACCCAGTACTTC. Encoded protein: CASSPGGAGETQYF.